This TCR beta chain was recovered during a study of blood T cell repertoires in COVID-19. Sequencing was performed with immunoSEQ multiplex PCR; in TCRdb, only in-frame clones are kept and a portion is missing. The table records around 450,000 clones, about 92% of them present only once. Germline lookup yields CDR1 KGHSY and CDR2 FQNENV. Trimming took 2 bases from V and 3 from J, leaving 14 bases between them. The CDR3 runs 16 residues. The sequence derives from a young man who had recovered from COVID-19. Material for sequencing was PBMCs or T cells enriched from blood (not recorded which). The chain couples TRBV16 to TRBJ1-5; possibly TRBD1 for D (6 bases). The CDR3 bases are TGTGCCAGCAGCCAAAACCCCGACAGGATCAATCAGCCCCAGCATTTT. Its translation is CASSQNPDRINQPQHF. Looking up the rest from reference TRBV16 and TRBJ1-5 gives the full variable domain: GEEVAQTPKHLVRGEGQKAKLYCAPIKGHSYVFWYQQVLKNEFKFLISFQNENVFDETGMPKERFSAKCLPNSPCSLEIQATKLEDSAVYFCASSQNPDRINQPQHFGDGTRLSIL.